This passage covers 3 T cell receptor beta chains from one sample sequenced in a study of T cells in Graves' hyperthyroidism and ophthalmopathy. There were TCR beta CDR3 regions amplified from RNA transcripts. With the HTBI primer set, the TCR CDR3 went through a first round of RT-PCR. A single record per CDR3 protein comes from TCRdb applying MiXCR to the multiplex PCR reads. Of nearly 750,000 distinct CDR3 sequences in the sample, roughly a third were seen once. The sample consisted of blood. The receptors come from a woman aged 40 to 50 with Graves' hyperthyroidism.

V and J are TRBV25-1 and TRBJ2-3; maybe TRBD2 (5 bases). This CDR3 region has 16 residues. Trimming stripped 5 bases from V and 6 bases from J, with 21 bases between. The germline V gene has CDR1 MGHDK and CDR2 SYGVNS. The chain's CDR3 is CASSPTLLEVWDTQYF. The CDR3 DNA is TGTGCCAGCAGTCCTACTCTACTGGAGGTATGGGATACGCAGTATTTT.

This clonotype was counted at least ten times. The chain joins TRBV20-1 to TRBJ2-7; 8 nucleotides align to TRBD1. Germline loops: CDR1 DFQATT, CDR2 SNEGSKA (reference sequence). This CDR3 comprises 13 residues. V was clipped by 5 bases and J by 7 bases; unmatched bases: 10. DNA of the CDR3: TGCAGTGCTCCAGGACAGGGTTTCAAGGAGCAGTACTTC. This encodes CSAPGQGFKEQYF.

In this sample, this clonotype turned up many times. The chain is built from TRBV19 and TRBJ1-1, with D tentatively TRBD1 (6 bases). This CDR3 has 14 residues. V was pared by 4 bases and J by 5 bases, with 14 bases between. CDR1 is LNHDA and CDR2 is SQIVND in the germline V gene (reference sequence). CDR3 in amino acids: CASSTSGARTEAFF. The CDR3 coding sequence is TGTGCCAGTAGTACATCAGGGGCGCGGACTGAAGCTTTCTTT.